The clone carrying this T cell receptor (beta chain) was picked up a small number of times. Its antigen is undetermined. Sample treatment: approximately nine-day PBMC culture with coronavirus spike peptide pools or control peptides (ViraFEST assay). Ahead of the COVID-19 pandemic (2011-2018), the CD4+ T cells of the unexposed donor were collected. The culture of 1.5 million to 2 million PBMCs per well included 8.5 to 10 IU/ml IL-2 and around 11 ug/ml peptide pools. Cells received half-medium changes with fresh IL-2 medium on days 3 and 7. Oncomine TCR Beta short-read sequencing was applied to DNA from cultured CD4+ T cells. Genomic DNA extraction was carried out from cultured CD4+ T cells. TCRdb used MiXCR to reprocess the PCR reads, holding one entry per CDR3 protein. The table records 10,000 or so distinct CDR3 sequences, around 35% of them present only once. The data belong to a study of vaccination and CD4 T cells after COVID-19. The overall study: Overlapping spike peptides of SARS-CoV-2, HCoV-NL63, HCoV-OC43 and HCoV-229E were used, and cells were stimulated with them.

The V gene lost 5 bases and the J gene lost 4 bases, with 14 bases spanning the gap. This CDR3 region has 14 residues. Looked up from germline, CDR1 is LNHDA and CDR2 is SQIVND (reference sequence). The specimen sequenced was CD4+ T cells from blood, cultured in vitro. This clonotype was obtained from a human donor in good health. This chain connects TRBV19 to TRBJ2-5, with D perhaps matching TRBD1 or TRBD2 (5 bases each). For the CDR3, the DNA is TGTGCCAGTAGTCCTCGCCCAGGGAGAGAGACCCAGTACTTC. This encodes CASSPRPGRETQYF.